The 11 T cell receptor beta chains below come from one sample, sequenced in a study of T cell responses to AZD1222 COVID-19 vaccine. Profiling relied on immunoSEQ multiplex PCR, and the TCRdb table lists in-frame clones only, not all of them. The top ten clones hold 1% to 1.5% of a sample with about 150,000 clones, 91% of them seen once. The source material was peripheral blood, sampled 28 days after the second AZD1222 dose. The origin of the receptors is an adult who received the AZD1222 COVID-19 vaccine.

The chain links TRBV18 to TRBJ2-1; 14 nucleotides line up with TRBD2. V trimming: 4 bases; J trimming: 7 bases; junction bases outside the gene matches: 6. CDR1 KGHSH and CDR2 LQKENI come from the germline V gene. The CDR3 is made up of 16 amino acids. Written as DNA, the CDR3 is TGTGCCAGCTCACGCGGACTAGCGGGGGGCGTTAATGAGCAGTTCTTC. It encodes CASSRGLAGGVNEQFF.

The CDR3: CASSDYPGTGGNYEQYF. The CDR3 DNA sequence: TGTGCCAGCAGCGACTACCCCGGGACAGGGGGAAACTACGAGCAGTACTTC. This chain links TRBV9 with TRBJ2-7; 11 bases are shared with TRBD1. V dropped 3 bases and J dropped 3; count of bases not matched to a gene: 11. The CDR3 runs 17 residues. Germline assignment: CDR1 SGDLS and CDR2 YYNGEE.

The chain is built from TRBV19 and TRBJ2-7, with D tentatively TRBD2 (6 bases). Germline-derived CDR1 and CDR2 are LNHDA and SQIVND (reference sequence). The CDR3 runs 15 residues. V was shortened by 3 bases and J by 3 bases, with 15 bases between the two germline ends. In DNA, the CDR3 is TGTGCCAGTAGTATTTCGGGGGAGTTAGTCTACGAGCAGTACTTC. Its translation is CASSISGELVYEQYF.

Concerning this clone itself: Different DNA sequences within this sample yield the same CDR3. The CDR3: CASSLPPDQPQHF. The CDR3, as DNA: TGTGCCAGCAGTTTACCTCCAGATCAGCCCCAGCATTTT. V usage is TRBV12-3 or TRBV12-4 and J usage is TRBJ1-5, with D unresolved. The V end lost 2 bases, the J end lost 5 bases, and 7 bases lay between the germline ends. The CDR3 spans 13 residues.

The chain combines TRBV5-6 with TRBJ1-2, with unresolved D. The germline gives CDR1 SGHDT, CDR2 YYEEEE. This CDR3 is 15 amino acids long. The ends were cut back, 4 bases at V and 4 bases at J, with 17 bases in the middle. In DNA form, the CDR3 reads TGTGCCAGCAGCGCCCGGGTAGCCCGGAGCTATGGCTACACCTTC. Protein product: CASSARVARSYGYTF.

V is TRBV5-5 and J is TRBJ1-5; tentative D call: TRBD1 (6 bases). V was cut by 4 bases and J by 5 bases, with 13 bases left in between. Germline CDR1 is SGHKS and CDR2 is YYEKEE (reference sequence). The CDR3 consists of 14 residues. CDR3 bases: TGTGCCAGCAGCGCCCTGGGGGCTGATCAGCCCCAGCATTTT. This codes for CASSALGADQPQHF.

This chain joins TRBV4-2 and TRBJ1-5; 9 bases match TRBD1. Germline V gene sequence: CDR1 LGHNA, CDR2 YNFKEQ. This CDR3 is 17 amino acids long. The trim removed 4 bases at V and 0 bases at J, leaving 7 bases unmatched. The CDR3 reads CASSLRTGALSNQPQHF. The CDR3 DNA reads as TGTGCCAGCAGCCTCCGGACAGGGGCTCTTAGCAATCAGCCCCAGCATTTT.

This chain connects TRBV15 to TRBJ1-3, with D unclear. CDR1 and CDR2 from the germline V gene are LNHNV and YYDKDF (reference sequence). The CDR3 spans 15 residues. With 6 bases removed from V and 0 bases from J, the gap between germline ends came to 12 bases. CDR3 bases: TGTGCCACCAGGACGGACGGCGGCTCTGGAAACACCATATATTTT. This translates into CATRTDGGSGNTIYF.

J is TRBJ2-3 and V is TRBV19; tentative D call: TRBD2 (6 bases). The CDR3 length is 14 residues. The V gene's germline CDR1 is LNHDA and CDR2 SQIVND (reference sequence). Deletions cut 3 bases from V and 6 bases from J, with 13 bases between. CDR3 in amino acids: CASSIGGWGDTQYF. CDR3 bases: TGTGCCAGTAGTATCGGGGGTTGGGGGGATACGCAGTATTTT.

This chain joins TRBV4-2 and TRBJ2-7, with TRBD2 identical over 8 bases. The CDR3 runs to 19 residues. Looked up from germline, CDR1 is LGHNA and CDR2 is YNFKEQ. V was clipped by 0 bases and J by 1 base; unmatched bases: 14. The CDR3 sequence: CASSQDPLTGGDTSYEQYF. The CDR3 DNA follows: TGTGCCAGCAGCCAAGACCCCCTGACCGGGGGGGATACTTCCTACGAGCAGTACTTC.

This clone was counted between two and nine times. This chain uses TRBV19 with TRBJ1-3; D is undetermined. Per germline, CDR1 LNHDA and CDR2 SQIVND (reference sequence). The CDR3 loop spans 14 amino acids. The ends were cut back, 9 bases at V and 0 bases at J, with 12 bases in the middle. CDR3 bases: TGTGCCAGCTTAGGTGTGACCTCTGGAAACACCATATATTTT. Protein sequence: CASLGVTSGNTIYF.